The 16 T cell receptor beta chains below come from one sample, sequenced in a study of cytomegalovirus exposure and HLA in healthy donors (dated by TCRdb to about 2017). Libraries came from the immunoSEQ multiplex PCR assay. For the multiplex PCR, a mixture combining 60 forward primers for TCR Vbeta segments and 13 reverse primers for TCR Jbeta segments was used. The table was pulled from immuneACCESS by TCRdb, which kept in-frame rearrangements only. Such tables lose some clones; where checked, under half of the loss comes from unresolved V genes, and the rest has no known cause. Per the sample table, the count is 65,000 to 80,000 clones. The leading ten clones occupy roughly 7.4% of the sample. Sequenced material: PBMCs. These receptors were obtained from a female donor in good health and CMV-seropositive.

This chain joins TRBV28 and TRBJ2-3; D is possibly TRBD2 (6 bases). This CDR3 spans 13 amino acids. Trimming took off 4 bases at V and 1 base at J, with 6 bases between the two ends. The germline V gene encodes CDR1 MDHEN and CDR2 SYDVKM. DNA for the CDR3: TGTGCCAGCAGTTGGGGGGGCACAGATACGCAGTATTTT. Translation: CASSWGGTDTQYF.

The CDR3 DNA reads as TGTGCCAGCAGTCGAACGACAGGGGGCGTTGAAAAACTGTTTTTT. Its translation: CASSRTTGGVEKLFF. The V call is TRBV6-5, the J call TRBJ1-4; 10 bases are shared with TRBD1. Germline V gives CDR1 MNHEY, CDR2 SVGAGI. V was pared by 5 bases and J by 7 bases, with 7 bases of the junction left unmatched. The CDR3 is 15 amino acids.

The V and J genes are TRBV6-6 and TRBJ2-7, with D possibly TRBD1 on 6 matching bases. The CDR3 length is 15 residues. The germline CDR1 and CDR2 sequences are MNHNY and SVGAGI (reference sequence). V shed 8 bases and J shed 4 bases, with 21 bases lying between them. CDR3 protein: CASLSNNDRPYEQYF. CDR3 bases: TGTGCCAGCCTATCAAACAACGACAGGCCGTACGAGCAGTACTTC.

The rearrangement uses TRBV4-1 and TRBJ1-4; D is unclear. Germline V CDR1 and CDR2: MGHRA, YSYEKL. The V gene lost 4 bases and the J gene lost 0 bases, with 9 bases spanning the gap. This CDR3 has 15 amino acids. CDR3 nucleotides: TGCGCCAGCAGCCTACGACTTACAACTAATGAAAAACTGTTTTTT. It specifies CASSLRLTTNEKLFF.

The rearrangement joins TRBV11-2 to TRBJ2-3; 9 positions match TRBD2. V was clipped by 5 bases and J by 2 bases; unmatched bases: 14. Germline CDR1 is SGHAT and CDR2 is FQNNGV. The length of the CDR3 is 18 residues. CDR3 protein: CASSTRGRAGGVTDTQYF. CDR3 in DNA: TGTGCCAGCAGCACCCGGGGAAGAGCGGGGGGCGTCACAGATACGCAGTATTTT. The variable domain in full, with the rest retrieved from reference TRBV11-2 and TRBJ2-3, is EAGVAQSPRYKIIEKRQSVAFWCNPISGHATLYWYQQILGQGPKLLIQFQNNGVVDDSQLPKDRFSAERLKGVDSTLKIQPAKLEDSAVYLCASSTRGRAGGVTDTQYFGPGTRLTVL.

The V and J genes are TRBV2 and TRBJ1-5; D unclear. The V end lost 3 bases, the J end lost 3 bases, and 6 bases lay between the germline ends. This CDR3 is 13 amino acids long. Germline V gene data show CDR1 as SNHLY and CDR2 as FYNNEI. This chain's CDR3 is CASSDSVNQPQHF. The DNA of the CDR3 is TGTGCCAGCAGTGATAGCGTCAATCAGCCCCAGCATTTT.

This chain uses TRBV19 with TRBJ1-5; 7 bases agree with TRBD1. The V segment lost 3 bases and the J segment 6 bases; nucleotides outside the gene matches: 8. The germline CDR1 and CDR2 sequences are LNHDA and SQIVND (reference sequence). The CDR3 runs 15 residues. CDR3: CASSITSGGRQPQHF. Written as DNA, the CDR3 is TGTGCCAGTAGTATTACATCAGGGGGACGTCAGCCCCAGCATTTT. Supplemented by reference TRBV19 and TRBJ1-5, the full variable domain reads DGGITQSPKYLFRKEGQNVTLSCEQNLNHDAMYWYRQDPGQGLRLIYYSQIVNDFQKGDIAEGYSVSREKKESFPLTVTSAQKNPTAFYLCASSITSGGRQPQHFGDGTRLSIL.

CDR3 loop: CATSRGTGSYGYTF. DNA for the CDR3: TGTGCCACCAGCAGAGGAACGGGGAGCTATGGCTACACCTTC. This chain links TRBV15 with TRBJ1-2; D remains unclear. The V and J ends lost 1 base and 4 bases respectively, with 10 bases between them. Germline V gene data show CDR1 as LNHNV and CDR2 as YYDKDF (reference sequence). This CDR3 has 14 residues.

A remark on this clone: An end of the junction does not agree with germline; a read error may underlie this. J is TRBJ2-3 and V is TRBV28, with 8 bases that match TRBD1. From germline, CDR1 is MDHEN and CDR2 SYDVKM. This CDR3 spans 16 amino acids. Here the CDR3 reads CTSSSHGTGLTDTQYF. Written as DNA, the CDR3 is TGTACCAGCAGTTCGCACGGGACAGGCCTCACAGATACGCAGTATTTT.

The chain recombines TRBV5-5 with TRBJ2-7, with TRBD1 matching 10 bases. The V gene end was trimmed by 5 bases and the J gene end by 7 bases; junction bases not matched to a gene: 9. Germline CDR1 SGHKS, CDR2 YYEKEE (reference sequence). The CDR3 spans 14 residues. CDR3 nucleotides: TGTGCCAGCAGTCTGGGGACAGGGGTGGGAGAGCAGTACTTC. This gives the protein CASSLGTGVGEQYF.

V is TRBV28 and J is TRBJ2-1, with 8 bases fitting TRBD2. The CDR3 consists of 14 residues. V lost 6 bases and J lost 5; bases outside the gene matches: 6. The germline gives CDR1 MDHEN, CDR2 SYDVKM. CDR3 amino acids: CASSGGDLNNEQFF. Here the CDR3 DNA reads TGTGCCAGCAGCGGGGGGGACTTAAACAATGAGCAGTTCTTC.

The gene calls are TRBV9 and TRBJ2-1; 10 bases agree with TRBD2. After removal of 3 bases from V and 0 bases from J, the junction contained 3 bases not matched to a gene. The CDR3 runs 16 residues. Germline V gives CDR1 SGDLS, CDR2 YYNGEE. The DNA for the CDR3 is TGTGCCAGCAGCGCTAGCGGGAGTAGCTCCTACAATGAGCAGTTCTTC. It codes for CASSASGSSSYNEQFF. The full variable domain, rest sourced from reference TRBV9 and TRBJ2-1, is DSGVTQTPKHLITATGQRVTLRCSPRSGDLSVYWYQQSLDQGLQFLIQYYNGEERAKGNILERFSAQQFPDLHSELNLSSLELGDSALYFCASSASGSSSYNEQFFGPGTRLTVL.

This chain joins TRBV7-3 and TRBJ1-5; D possibly corresponds to TRBD1 (5 bases). Germline V gives CDR1 SGHTA, CDR2 FQGTGA. The V and J ends lost 4 bases and 3 bases respectively, with 13 bases between them. The CDR3 is 15 residues long. The CDR3 DNA is TGTGCCAGCAGCTCCCCCGAGACAGACAATCAGCCCCAGCATTTT. Its protein is CASSSPETDNQPQHF. Full variable domain (outside the CDR3, taken from reference TRBV7-3 and TRBJ1-5): GAGVSQTPSNKVTEKGKYVELRCDPISGHTALYWYRQSLGQGPEFLIYFQGTGAADDSGLPNDRFFAVRPEGSVSTLKIQRTERGDSAVYLCASSSPETDNQPQHFGDGTRLSIL.

The chain carries TRBV30 and TRBJ2-3, with a tentative D call TRBD1 (5 bases). Trimming stripped 0 bases from V and 4 bases from J, with 14 bases between. CDR1 and CDR2 from the germline V gene are GTSNPN and SVGIG (reference sequence). The CDR3 has 15 residues. The CDR3 reads CAWSVGGAGPDTQYF. The DNA of the CDR3 is TGTGCCTGGAGTGTCGGTGGGGCAGGGCCAGATACGCAGTATTTT.

The chain employs TRBV7-9 and TRBJ1-1; D gene unclear. The CDR3 has 15 residues. V was shortened by 5 bases and J by 4 bases, with 17 bases between the two germline ends. Germline assignment: CDR1 SEHNR and CDR2 FQNEAQ (reference sequence). The CDR3 reads CASSQVSPGITEAFF. CDR3 nucleotides: TGTGCCAGCAGCCAAGTTTCCCCCGGGATCACTGAAGCTTTCTTT.

The chain carries TRBV7-2 and TRBJ2-1; 8 bases are shared with TRBD2. The germline V gene has CDR1 SGHTA and CDR2 FQGNSA. V shed 5 bases and J 6 bases; nucleotides not matched to a gene: 6. This CDR3 has 14 amino acids. Here the CDR3 DNA reads TGTGCCAGCAGCGCGCGGGGGGCCCTCAATGAGCAGTTCTTC. It encodes CASSARGALNEQFF.